The rows below give T cell receptor beta chains drawn from one sample of a study of post-analysis software for immune sequencing data. TCRdb re-called the PCR reads with MiXCR, one entry per CDR3 protein. The sample has almost 700,000 distinct CDR3 sequences; approximately 59% are singletons. Source material: blood. Receptor source: a girl between 2 and 10 years old with multiple sclerosis. Both conserved end residues are part of each CDR3. D genes are given only for firm matches. A row's size may be missing; if present it is once, few, many or a size class.

cdr3_nt cdr3_aa clone_size j_call d_call v_call
TGCAGCGTTGTACCCCCGACGGGACAGATCTACGAGCAGTACTTC CSVVPPTGQIYEQYF few TRBJ2-7 TRBD1 TRBV29-1
TGCGCCAGCAGCTTGAGGGCAGGGGGCGATCAAGAGACCCAGTACTTC CASSLRAGGDQETQYF . TRBJ2-5 TRBD1 TRBV5-1
TGTGCCAGCAGCGTAGACACCAATCAGCCCCAGCATTTT CASSVDTNQPQHF once TRBJ1-5 . TRBV9
TGTGCCAGCAACATCGGGACCCTCCTAGACGAGCAGTACTTC CASNIGTLLDEQYF . TRBJ2-7 . TRBV12-3/TRBV12-4
TGTGCCAGCAGCCCCGATGAGACCCAGTACTTC CASSPDETQYF . TRBJ2-5 . TRBV7-9
TGTGCCAGCGGACTAGCGGGACCCCAAGAGACCCAGTACTTC CASGLAGPQETQYF . TRBJ2-5 TRBD2 TRBV6-6
TGCGCCAGCAGCGGGGAGAGCACGGATACGCAGTATTTT CASSGESTDTQYF . TRBJ2-3 . TRBV4-1
TGTGCCAGCAGTGCCGATCCTTACTATGGCTACACCTTC CASSADPYYGYTF . TRBJ1-2 . TRBV25-1
TGCAGCGTTGGACCGGGGTACAATGAGCAGTTCTTC CSVGPGYNEQFF few TRBJ2-1 . TRBV29-1
TGTGCCAGCAGTGAACAGGGACGGCCCAAAAACATTCAGTACTTC CASSEQGRPKNIQYF . TRBJ2-4 . TRBV6-1
TGTGCCAGCAGTTTCGCTGCCGAAGGCAATGAGCAGTTCTTC CASSFAAEGNEQFF . TRBJ2-1 . TRBV12-3/TRBV12-4
TGTGCCAGCAGCCCCGGGACTAGCGGGAGTCTTCTCCTCGGCACAGATACGCAGTATTTT CASSPGTSGSLLLGTDTQYF once TRBJ2-3 TRBD2 TRBV12-3/TRBV12-4
TGTGCCAGCAGCTCTCTAGCGGGGCCAACGAGGAATACGCAGTATTTT CASSSLAGPTRNTQYF . TRBJ2-3 TRBD2 TRBV11-2
TGCAGCGTGGCCTCCGCTTCCTACGAGCAGTACTTC CSVASASYEQYF few TRBJ2-7 . TRBV29-1
TGTGCCAGCAGCCCAGCCCCACTAGCGGGAGGTTTGCGAGATACGCAGTATTTT CASSPAPLAGGLRDTQYF . TRBJ2-3 TRBD2 TRBV12-3/TRBV12-4
TGCAGCGTTGCAGGGGGCGAAGATACGCAGTATTTT CSVAGGEDTQYF few TRBJ2-3 TRBD1 TRBV29-1
TGCGCCAGCAGCTTGACGGGGAGTAGTACTGAAGCTTTCTTT CASSLTGSSTEAFF . TRBJ1-1 . TRBV5-1
TGCGCCAGCAAAGACGGATATTCTGGGGCCAACGTCCTGACTTTC CASKDGYSGANVLTF . TRBJ2-6 . TRBV5-1
TGTGCCAGCAGTTTACAGGGTGCCGAGCAGTACTTC CASSLQGAEQYF . TRBJ2-7 . TRBV5-1
TGTGCAACGGGGGGGACAGGAAGCTCCTACGAGCAGTACTTC CATGGTGSSYEQYF . TRBJ2-7 . TRBV6-5
TGTGCCAGCAGCGTTTCTACTGGGGAGACCCAGTACTTC CASSVSTGETQYF . TRBJ2-5 . TRBV9
TGTGCCAGCAGTTCGACATTCTCCTACAATGAGCAGTTCTTC CASSSTFSYNEQFF few TRBJ2-1 . TRBV27
TGTGCCAGCAGCTCCATTGGAAGTGTGGGTAACATTCAGTACTTC CASSSIGSVGNIQYF . TRBJ2-4 . TRBV7-2
TGCGCCAGCAGCTTGGTCTCTCCAGACAATGAGCAGTTCTTC CASSLVSPDNEQFF . TRBJ2-1 . TRBV5-1
TGTGCCAGCAGCCCGACGGACAGCGCAACTAATGAAAAACTGTTTTTT CASSPTDSATNEKLFF . TRBJ1-4 . TRBV5-6
TGCGCCAGCAGCTTGGCCTTGAGACCCATGGCCTACGAGCAGTACTTC CASSLALRPMAYEQYF . TRBJ2-7 . TRBV5-1
TGTGCCAACTCAAATTCGAGGGGGACCACGCAGTATTTT CANSNSRGTTQYF few TRBJ2-3 . TRBV18
TGTGCCAGCAGTCCAGGGTTACGGGCGTATGGCTACACCTTC CASSPGLRAYGYTF few TRBJ1-2 . TRBV7-2
TGTGCCAGCAGCCCCTACGCAGCGGGGCCTACAGATACGCAGTATTTT CASSPYAAGPTDTQYF . TRBJ2-3 TRBD2 TRBV7-2
TGTGCCAGCAGTTACCTACTAGTGGCAGATACGCAGTATTTT CASSYLLVADTQYF . TRBJ2-3 . TRBV6-6
TGTGCCAGCAGTTTCAACGTAGATACGCAGTATTTT CASSFNVDTQYF few TRBJ2-3 . TRBV12-3/TRBV12-4
TGCAGTGCTAGCCTGTCCTATAATTCACCCCTCCACTTT CSASLSYNSPLHF . TRBJ1-6 . TRBV20-1
TGTGCCAGCAGCTATAGCGTCCTCATGGACGAGCAGTACTTC CASSYSVLMDEQYF . TRBJ2-7 . TRBV7-2
TGCAGTGCTCCTAGGGGGTCCTACAATGAGCAGTTCTTC CSAPRGSYNEQFF . TRBJ2-1 . TRBV20-1
TGCGCCAGCAGCCGCGCAGGGCACAATGAGCAGTTCTTC CASSRAGHNEQFF . TRBJ2-1 . TRBV5-1
TGTGCCAGCAGGACAGGGGGAGGTAGCACCGGGGAGCTGTTTTTT CASRTGGGSTGELFF once TRBJ2-2 TRBD1 TRBV25-1
TGTGCCAGCGCCAAGGGGGCGGGTAATACTTGGGGCAATGAGCAGTTCTTC CASAKGAGNTWGNEQFF . TRBJ2-1 TRBD1 TRBV27
TGTGCCAGCAGCCAAGAGAAGGGGCTCTATGCCTACGAGCAGTACTTC CASSQEKGLYAYEQYF few TRBJ2-7 . TRBV14
TGTGCCAGCAGCTCCCAGGGGGCTGTAGATACGCAGTATTTT CASSSQGAVDTQYF . TRBJ2-3 TRBD1 TRBV7-2
TGCGCCAGCAGCCAAGGGCTAGCGGGAGGCCGGGCGGGGCGCGATGAGCAGTTCTTC CASSQGLAGGRAGRDEQFF . TRBJ2-1 TRBD2 TRBV4-1
TGTGCCAGCAGCTTAGATCCAGGGGGCAGGTCACCCCTCCACTTT CASSLDPGGRSPLHF once TRBJ1-6 TRBD1 TRBV11-2
TGCAGCGGAAGGACAGCGACGAAGAACGAGCAGTACTTC CSGRTATKNEQYF . TRBJ2-7 . TRBV29-1
TGTGCCAGCAGTTACGAGCGTCCAGGAGGCGCAGATACGCAGTATTTT CASSYERPGGADTQYF . TRBJ2-3 . TRBV6-5
TGTGCTAGTGGACCAGCGGGAGGGGTCTCCGGGGAGCTGTTTTTT CASGPAGGVSGELFF . TRBJ2-2 TRBD2 TRBV12-5
TGCAGCGTTGTGCGGGGATGGGAGACCCAGTACTTC CSVVRGWETQYF . TRBJ2-5 . TRBV29-1
TGTGCCAGCAGTTACGGGACGGAGAGATCCTACGAGCAGTACTTC CASSYGTERSYEQYF . TRBJ2-7 . TRBV6-5
TGTGCCAGCAGCCCCCAGCAGTCATGGCAGCCATGGTACTTC CASSPQQSWQPWYF . TRBJ2-4 . TRBV7-9
TGTGCCAGCAGACACAAAAACATTCAGTACTTC CASRHKNIQYF . TRBJ2-4 . TRBV6-6
TGTGCCAGCAGCTTAAGGGGCGGGGGAGGATACAATGAGCAGTTCTTC CASSLRGGGGYNEQFF few TRBJ2-1 TRBD2 TRBV11-3
TGTGCCAGCAGTGCAACTAGCAACTACGAGCAGTACTTC CASSATSNYEQYF . TRBJ2-7 . TRBV4-2
TGTGCCAGCAGTTATATCACGGTCCCGATAGTGCACAATGAGCAGTTCTTC CASSYITVPIVHNEQFF . TRBJ2-1 . TRBV6-5
TGTGCCAGCAGCCCGACAGGGGGCGCGAGCAATCAGCCCCAGCATTTT CASSPTGGASNQPQHF few TRBJ1-5 TRBD1 TRBV4-2